This T cell receptor beta chain comes out of a study of cytotoxic CD8 clonotypes in ibrutinib-treated CLL. Produced via immunoSEQ multiplex PCR; TCRdb's table is partial and in-frame only. The sample records about 97,000 clones, about 74% being singletons. Study-wide results and limits: The study found clonality rose at ibrutinib response, then fell toward baseline at progression. Public clonotypes were uncommon and contracted or stayed stable on treatment. Measured clonality at baseline was greater than in age-matched healthy donors and tracked with circulating CD8+ T-cell counts.

CDR1 and CDR2 (germline): SGHTA, FQGNSA. Trimming pared 3 bases from V and 3 bases from J, leaving 8 bases between. This CDR3 spans 14 amino acids. Remarks on this clone: Its antigen is not known.

This sequence joins TRBV7-2 and TRBJ1-4; no firm D call. The input for sequencing was PBMCs, taken after 24 months of ibrutinib treatment. The sequence was collected from a human donor with chronic lymphocytic leukemia. The CDR3 DNA is TGTGCCAGCAGCTTTTCCGGGGCTAATGAAAAACTGTTTTTT. As protein: CASSFSGANEKLFF.